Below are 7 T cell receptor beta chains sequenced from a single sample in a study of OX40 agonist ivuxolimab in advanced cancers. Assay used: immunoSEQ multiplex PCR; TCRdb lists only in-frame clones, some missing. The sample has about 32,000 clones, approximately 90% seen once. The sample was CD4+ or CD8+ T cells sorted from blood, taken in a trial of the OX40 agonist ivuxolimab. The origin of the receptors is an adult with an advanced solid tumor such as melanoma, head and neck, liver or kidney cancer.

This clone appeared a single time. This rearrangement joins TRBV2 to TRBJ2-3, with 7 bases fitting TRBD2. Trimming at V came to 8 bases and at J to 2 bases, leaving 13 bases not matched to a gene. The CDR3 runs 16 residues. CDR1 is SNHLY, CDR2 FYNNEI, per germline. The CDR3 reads CASSSGDNGITDTQYF. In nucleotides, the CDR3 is TGTGCCAGCTCTAGCGGTGACAACGGGATCACAGATACGCAGTATTTT.

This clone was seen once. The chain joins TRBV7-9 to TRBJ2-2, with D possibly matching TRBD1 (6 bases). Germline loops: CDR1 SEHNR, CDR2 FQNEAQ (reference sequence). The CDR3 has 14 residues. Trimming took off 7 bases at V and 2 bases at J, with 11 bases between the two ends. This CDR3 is CASTEQGNTGELFF. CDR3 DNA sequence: TGTGCCAGCACCGAACAGGGAAACACCGGGGAGCTGTTTTTT.

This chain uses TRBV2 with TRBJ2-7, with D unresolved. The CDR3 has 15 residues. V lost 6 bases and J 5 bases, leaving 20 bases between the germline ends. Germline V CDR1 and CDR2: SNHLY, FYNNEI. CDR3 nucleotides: TGTGCCAGCAGCCCGGAGCCCACCCCTATTGACGAGCAGTACGTC. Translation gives CASSPEPTPIDEQYV.

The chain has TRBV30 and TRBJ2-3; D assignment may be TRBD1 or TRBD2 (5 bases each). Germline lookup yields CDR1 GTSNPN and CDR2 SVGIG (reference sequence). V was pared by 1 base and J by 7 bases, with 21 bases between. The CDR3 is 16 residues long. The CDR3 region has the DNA TGTGCCTGGAGTGATTTTACGGGGCAGACTTGGAATACGCAGTATTTT. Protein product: CAWSDFTGQTWNTQYF.

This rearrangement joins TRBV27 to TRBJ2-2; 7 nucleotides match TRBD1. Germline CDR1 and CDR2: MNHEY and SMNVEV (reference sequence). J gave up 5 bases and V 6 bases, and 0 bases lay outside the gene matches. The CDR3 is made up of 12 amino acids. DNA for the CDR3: TGTGCCAGCAGACAGGGGACCGGGGAGCTGTTTTTT. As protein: CASRQGTGELFF.

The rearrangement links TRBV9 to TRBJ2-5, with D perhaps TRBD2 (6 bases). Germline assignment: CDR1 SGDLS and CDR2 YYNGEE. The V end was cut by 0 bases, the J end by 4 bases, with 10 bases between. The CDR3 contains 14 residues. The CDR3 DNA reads TGTGCCAGCAGCGTAGCGGGAGTGGGAGAGACCCAGTACTTC. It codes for CASSVAGVGETQYF.

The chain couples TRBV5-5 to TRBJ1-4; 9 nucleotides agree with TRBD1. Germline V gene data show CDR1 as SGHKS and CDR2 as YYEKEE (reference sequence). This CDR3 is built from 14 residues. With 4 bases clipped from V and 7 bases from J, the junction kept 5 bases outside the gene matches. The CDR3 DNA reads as TGTGCCAGCAGCCGCACAGGGGGCACTGAAAAACTGTTTTTT. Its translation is CASSRTGGTEKLFF.